A selection of T cell receptor beta chains follows, all from one sample in a study of OX40 agonist ivuxolimab in advanced cancers. Here immunoSEQ multiplex PCR was the method, and the copy in TCRdb shows in-frame clones only, minus some. The profile shows fewer than 80,000 clones, roughly four fifths of them singletons. The sample in question was CD4+ or CD8+ T cells sorted from blood, obtained in a trial of the OX40 agonist ivuxolimab. These receptors were collected from an adult with an advanced solid tumor such as melanoma, head and neck, liver or kidney cancer. CDR3s include the opening cysteine and the closing phenylalanine or tryptophan. Fields, in order: V gene, J gene, clone size, D gene, CDR3 DNA, CDR3 protein. The D gene is left open where the match is weak. Rows may omit the clone size; those that give it use once, few, many or a size class.

TRBV9	TRBJ1-5	.	.	TGTGCCAGCAGCGTAGCTTCAGGGATTAATAGCAATCAGCCCCAGCATTTT	CASSVASGINSNQPQHF
TRBV10-3	TRBJ1-1	.	TRBD1	TGTGCCATCAGTGAGTCAACAGGGGTTGGCACTGAAGCTTTCTTT	CAISESTGVGTEAFF
TRBV2	TRBJ2-7	.	.	TGTGCCAGCAGTAACACTGGAACGCTGACATACGAGCAGTACTTC	CASSNTGTLTYEQYF
TRBV6-6	TRBJ1-5	.	TRBD1	TGTGCCAGCAGTTACTTTTACAGGGGAACGGATCAGCCCCAGCATTTT	CASSYFYRGTDQPQHF
TRBV19	TRBJ2-1	.	.	TGTGCCAGTAGTAGCAAAGGACAGATTGAGCGGAGCTCCTACAATGAGCAGTTCTTC	CASSSKGQIERSSYNEQFF
TRBV30	TRBJ2-3	once	.	TGTGCCTGGAGTGTTCTTGCGATAGGCACAGATACGCAGTATTTT	CAWSVLAIGTDTQYF
TRBV11-2	TRBJ1-2	few	.	TGTGCCAGCAGCTTAGCCTCCAGAACCTATGGCTACACCTTC	CASSLASRTYGYTF
TRBV11-2	TRBJ2-1	.	.	TGTGCCAGCAGCTTGTCCAGGGATAATGAGCAGTTCTTC	CASSLSRDNEQFF
TRBV4-1	TRBJ1-1	.	.	TGCGCCAGCAGCCAAGAAGTCGGCGGAGGAGCTTTCTTT	CASSQEVGGGAFF
TRBV5-6	TRBJ1-6	.	.	TGTGCCAGCAGTCCAGGGTATGGAAGAGGGTCACCCCTCCACTTT	CASSPGYGRGSPLHF